These 24 T cell receptor beta chains were all obtained from the same sample, sequenced in a study of blood T cell repertoires in COVID-19. The protocol was immunoSEQ multiplex PCR, while the TCRdb copy is restricted to in-frame clones and leaves out a portion. The sample lists 86,000 or so clones, about 95% seen once, with almost 4.5% in the top ten. Material: peripheral blood. The receptors stem from a human donor with active COVID-19. The donor label of this sample is uncertain.

The chain joins TRBV19 to TRBJ2-3; D is uncertain. Germline CDR1 and CDR2: LNHDA and SQIVND (reference sequence). The CDR3 has 13 amino acids. Trimming stripped 5 bases from V and 4 bases from J, with 10 bases between. CDR3 sequence (DNA): TGTGCCAGTAGTTTGTCGTTTCCAGATACGCAGTATTTT. Translated: CASSLSFPDTQYF. Combining the CDR3 with reference TRBV19 and TRBJ2-3 gives the whole variable domain DGGITQSPKYLFRKEGQNVTLSCEQNLNHDAMYWYRQDPGQGLRLIYYSQIVNDFQKGDIAEGYSVSREKKESFPLTVTSAQKNPTAFYLCASSLSFPDTQYFGPGTRLTVL.

The V and J genes are TRBV14 and TRBJ2-3; D is perhaps TRBD1 (5 bases). V was shortened by 4 bases and J by 2 bases, with 13 bases between the two germline ends. In germline, CDR1 is SGHDN, CDR2 FVKESK. The CDR3 is made up of 15 amino acids. This CDR3 reads CASSPGRTNTDTQYF. DNA of the CDR3: TGTGCCAGCAGCCCTGGGCGGACAAACACAGATACGCAGTATTTT.

The CDR3 nucleotides are TGTGCCAGCAGCTTCCGGGTCACAGATACGCAGTATTTT. Translating it yields CASSFRVTDTQYF. This sequence joins TRBV7-2 and TRBJ2-3; D not certain. The CDR3 has 13 amino acids. Trimming shortened V by 3 bases and J by 2 bases, and 6 bases separated the two germline ends. Germline assignment: CDR1 SGHTA and CDR2 FQGNSA.

This clone has only one observation. The chain has TRBV2 and TRBJ2-3, with TRBD1 identical over 9 bases. Trimming took 1 base from V and 5 from J; bases not matched to a gene: 7. Germline V gene lookup returns CDR1 SNHLY and CDR2 FYNNEI. CDR3 size: 16 residues. The CDR3 sequence is CASSEVDRGGLDTQYF. The CDR3 coding sequence is TGTGCCAGCAGTGAAGTCGACAGGGGGGGGTTAGATACGCAGTATTTT.

The V call is TRBV29-1, the J call TRBJ2-2; D gene unclear. Trimming took 4 bases from V and 5 from J, leaving 8 bases between them. Looked up from germline, CDR1 is SQVTM and CDR2 is ANQGSEA. CDR3 size: 12 residues. The CDR3 DNA follows: TGCAGCGTTGGAGTATCGACCGGGGAGCTGTTTTTT. This translates into CSVGVSTGELFF.

This clone turned up a few times. V gene TRBV6-2 or TRBV6-3 combines with J gene TRBJ2-7; tentative D call: TRBD2 (6 bases). This CDR3 has 16 amino acids. Germline V gene data show CDR1 as MNHEY and CDR2 as SVGEGT. Trimming cost V 5 bases and J 0 bases, with 17 bases left between them. The chain's CDR3 is CASSTPGGASSYEQYF. DNA of the CDR3: TGTGCCAGCAGTACCCCCGGCGGGGCTAGCTCCTACGAGCAGTACTTC.

V and J are TRBV19 and TRBJ1-5; TRBD1 matches 8 bases. Trimming removed 2 bases from V and 4 bases from J; junction bases left unmatched: 1. Germline values: CDR1 LNHDA, CDR2 SQIVND (reference sequence). This CDR3 region has 14 residues. CDR3 coding DNA: TGTGCCAGTAGTATACAGGGGGCGAATCAGCCCCAGCATTTT. It translates to CASSIQGANQPQHF. The full variable domain, with the rest looked up from reference TRBV19 and TRBJ1-5, is DGGITQSPKYLFRKEGQNVTLSCEQNLNHDAMYWYRQDPGQGLRLIYYSQIVNDFQKGDIAEGYSVSREKKESFPLTVTSAQKNPTAFYLCASSIQGANQPQHFGDGTRLSIL.

This chain uses TRBV19 with TRBJ1-2; D is unresolved. The CDR3 is 13 residues long. Germline CDR1 LNHDA, CDR2 SQIVND (reference sequence). V shed 2 bases and J shed 1 base, with 5 bases lying between them. The CDR3 DNA sequence: TGTGCCAGTAGTATAACAGATAACTATGGCTACACCTTC. Translated: CASSITDNYGYTF.

V gene TRBV5-1 combines with J gene TRBJ1-2, with D uncertain. CDR1 and CDR2 (germline): SGHRS, YFSETQ. This CDR3 contains 12 residues. Trimming shortened V by 2 bases and J by 3 bases, and 5 bases separated the two germline ends. CDR3 in DNA: TGCGCCAGCAGCTTCTCTGACTATGGCTACACCTTC. Translating gives CASSFSDYGYTF.

This rearrangement joins TRBV10-3 to TRBJ1-1; the match to TRBD1 covers 7 bases. CDR3 size: 15 residues. Germline V gives CDR1 ENHRY, CDR2 SYGVKD. The trim removed 2 bases at V and 0 bases at J, leaving 3 bases unmatched. The CDR3 reads CAISEAGGLNTEAFF. CDR3 DNA: TGTGCCATCAGTGAGGCAGGGGGGCTGAACACTGAAGCTTTCTTT.

The V gene is TRBV19, the J gene TRBJ2-7; D is possibly TRBD2 (6 bases). CDR3 length: 14 residues. V was pared by 5 bases and J by 2 bases, with 13 bases between. CDR1 and CDR2 (germline): LNHDA, SQIVND (reference sequence). CDR3 residues: CASSPVGGPYEQYF. The CDR3 nucleotides are TGTGCCAGTAGTCCGGTGGGGGGACCCTACGAGCAGTACTTC.

The rearrangement uses TRBV11-3 and TRBJ2-3; 8 nucleotides agree with TRBD2. This CDR3 has 16 residues. Unmatched junction bases numbered 8, after V lost 4 bases and J lost 2 bases. Germline assignment: CDR1 SGHNT and CDR2 YENEEA. Here the CDR3 reads CASSSLAERYTDTQYF. In nucleotides, the CDR3 is TGTGCCAGCAGCTCACTAGCGGAGCGGTACACAGATACGCAGTATTTT.

The chain employs TRBV18 and TRBJ2-7; a possible D gene is TRBD2 (6 bases). The germline V gene encodes CDR1 KGHSH and CDR2 LQKENI. Trimming left V 5 bases short and J 2 bases short, with 13 bases between. The CDR3 sequence is 14 residues long. In DNA, the CDR3 is TGTGCCAGCTCATCCTCGGCGGGACCCTACGAGCAGTACTTC. This gives the protein CASSSSAGPYEQYF. Full variable domain (outside the CDR3, taken from reference TRBV18 and TRBJ2-7): NAGVMQNPRHLVRRRGQEARLRCSPMKGHSHVYWYRQLPEEGLKFMVYLQKENIIDESGMPKERFSAEFPKEGPSILRIQQVVRGDSAAYFCASSSSAGPYEQYFGPGTRLTVT.

The chain employs TRBV27 and TRBJ1-2; 7 bases are shared with TRBD1. The CDR3 extends over 14 amino acids. J gave up 4 bases and V 0 bases, and 2 bases lay outside the gene matches. Germline CDR1 reads MNHEY; CDR2 reads SMNVEV (reference sequence). The CDR3 bases are TGTGCCAGCAGTTTATCCCAGGGGGGCTATGGCTACACCTTC. It yields the protein CASSLSQGGYGYTF.

The chain couples TRBV25-1 to TRBJ1-1; D unclear. The CDR3 is 11 amino acids. V dropped 3 bases and J dropped 8 bases, with 7 bases sitting between them. The germline gives CDR1 MGHDK, CDR2 SYGVNS. CDR3 coding DNA: TGTGCCAGCAGTGAGGAGGGCGAAGCTTTCTTT. Amino acid sequence: CASSEEGEAFF.

This rearrangement joins TRBV24-1 to TRBJ2-3; D possibly corresponds to TRBD2 (5 bases). Germline CDR1 is KGHDR and CDR2 is SFDVKD. The CDR3 contains 14 residues. The germline V and J ends were trimmed by 3 bases and 9 bases, with 15 bases remaining between them. CDR3 bases: TGTGCCACCAGTGATCAACTAGTTCCAAGGACGCAGTATTTT. As protein: CATSDQLVPRTQYF.

The rearrangement links TRBV28 to TRBJ2-7, with a tentative D call TRBD1 (6 bases). V was cut by 6 bases and J by 5 bases, with 14 bases left in between. This CDR3 spans 13 amino acids. CDR1 and CDR2 (germline): MDHEN, SYDVKM. The CDR3 DNA follows: TGTGCCAGCAGGTACAGGGCACCGGACGAGCAGTACTTC. Its translation is CASRYRAPDEQYF.

The V and J genes are TRBV19 and TRBJ2-6; 7 bases align to TRBD1. Germline V gene sequence: CDR1 LNHDA, CDR2 SQIVND (reference sequence). The ends lost 7 bases at V and 0 bases at J; junction bases unmatched: 9. The CDR3 loop spans 17 amino acids. The DNA of the CDR3 is TGTGCCAGTACCGAAGGGGACAGCCCCTCTGGGGCCAACGTCCTGACTTTC. Translated, it gives CASTEGDSPSGANVLTF.

The chain carries TRBV7-9 and TRBJ2-5; the match to TRBD2 covers 11 bases. This CDR3 is built from 19 residues. Losses at the gene ends were 5 bases for V and 2 bases for J; bases not matched to a gene: 16. CDR1 and CDR2 from the germline V gene are SEHNR and FQNEAQ (reference sequence). This CDR3 is CASSLGRRGGLAGQETQYF. As DNA, the CDR3 is TGTGCCAGCAGCCTCGGTCGCCGGGGTGGACTAGCGGGTCAAGAGACCCAGTACTTC.

The V and J genes are TRBV19 and TRBJ2-3; 8 nucleotides align to TRBD2. The CDR3 length is 17 residues. The V and J ends lost 5 bases and 1 base, in that order; junction bases with no gene match: 11. The germline V gene encodes CDR1 LNHDA and CDR2 SQIVND (reference sequence). The CDR3 nucleotides are TGTGCCAGTAGTGCCACCTCGGCGGGGGGCCGCACAGATACGCAGTATTTT. Its protein is CASSATSAGGRTDTQYF.

V usage is TRBV18 and J usage is TRBJ2-1; maybe TRBD1 (7 bases). The germline V gene encodes CDR1 KGHSH and CDR2 LQKENI. Between the trimmed V and J ends, which lost 2 bases and 12 bases, there was a span of 14 bases. The CDR3 length is 13 residues. CDR3 in DNA: TGTGCCAGCTCACCATCAGGGGGGCTGGGGCAGTTCTTC. It encodes CASSPSGGLGQFF. The whole variable domain, filled in from reference TRBV18 and TRBJ2-1, reads NAGVMQNPRHLVRRRGQEARLRCSPMKGHSHVYWYRQLPEEGLKFMVYLQKENIIDESGMPKERFSAEFPKEGPSILRIQQVVRGDSAAYFCASSPSGGLGQFFGPGTRLTVL.

The chain links TRBV2 to TRBJ1-5; weak D call: TRBD1 (6 bases). The CDR3 totals 15 residues. Germline values: CDR1 SNHLY, CDR2 FYNNEI. The germline V and J ends were trimmed by 8 bases and 4 bases, with 18 bases remaining between them. The CDR3 here is CASDLRGGRNQPQHF. The CDR3 bases are TGTGCCAGCGATCTGAGAGGGGGTCGAAATCAGCCCCAGCATTTT.

The chain joins TRBV7-2 to TRBJ2-3; 9 nucleotides align to TRBD2. The CDR3 runs to 15 residues. The ends lost 6 bases at V and 4 bases at J; junction bases unmatched: 8. Germline V CDR1 and CDR2: SGHTA, FQGNSA. Written as DNA, the CDR3 is TGTGCCAGCAGTCCAAGGACTAGCGCCCCAGATACGCAGTATTTT. Its translation is CASSPRTSAPDTQYF.

The chain links TRBV19 to TRBJ1-4; D might be TRBD1 (6 bases). Germline V gives CDR1 LNHDA, CDR2 SQIVND (reference sequence). The CDR3 length is 16 residues. Deletions cut 0 bases from V and 8 bases from J, with 16 bases between. As DNA, the CDR3 is TGTGCCAGTAGTATAGACTTTGGGGGCAGTGGAGAAAAACTGTTTTTT. Translating it yields CASSIDFGGSGEKLFF.